This T cell receptor beta chain emerged from a study of shared clonotypes between healthy human individuals. The CDR3 sequence is 18 residues long. Study-level points and caveats: In general, naive subsets displayed greater estimated richness than memory subsets did.

Notes on this clone: Its antigen is not identified.

Assay execution took place at the deep level. TCRdb's copy holds only in-frame clones and misses some; the assay was immunoSEQ multiplex PCR. Seen here are millions of clones, roughly 96% observed once, and the top ten hold around 0.13%. The sequenced sample was naive CD4+ T cells sorted from blood. Subset described: CD45RA+ positively selected. J is TRBJ2-7 and V is TRBV21-1; TRBD2 was called by the table and not checked on the DNA. TRBV21-1 is a known pseudogene. This clonotype was obtained from a man between 18 and 35 years old in good health. The CDR3 bases are TGTGCCAGCAGCACCCTCCAAGCAGGGGACTATAATACCGGCGAGCAGTACTTC. Translated, it gives CASSTLQAGDYNTGEQYF.